By share, the clone carrying this T cell receptor (beta chain) ranks as medium-sized. Other DNA sequences from this sample encode an identical CDR3 as well. The data are from a study of T cell changes during pregnancy in multiple sclerosis. V was shortened by 4 bases and J by 4 bases, with 5 bases between the two germline ends. The CDR3 sequence is 11 residues long. CDR1 and CDR2 from the germline V gene are SQVTM and ANQGSEA. Clones were sequenced by immunoSEQ multiplex PCR, and TCRdb holds only the in-frame ones, with some missing. The data hold around 69,000 clones, with 75% to 95% observed a single time.

Here the sequenced sample was CD8+ T cells from peripheral blood mononuclear cells, taken before pregnancy. The clonotype originates from a female donor with multiple sclerosis, enrolled in a pregnancy study. V is TRBV29-1 and J is TRBJ1-3; D is unclear. The CDR3 DNA reads as TGCAGCGTTGTTCTAGGAAACACCATATATTTT. Its protein product is CSVVLGNTIYF.